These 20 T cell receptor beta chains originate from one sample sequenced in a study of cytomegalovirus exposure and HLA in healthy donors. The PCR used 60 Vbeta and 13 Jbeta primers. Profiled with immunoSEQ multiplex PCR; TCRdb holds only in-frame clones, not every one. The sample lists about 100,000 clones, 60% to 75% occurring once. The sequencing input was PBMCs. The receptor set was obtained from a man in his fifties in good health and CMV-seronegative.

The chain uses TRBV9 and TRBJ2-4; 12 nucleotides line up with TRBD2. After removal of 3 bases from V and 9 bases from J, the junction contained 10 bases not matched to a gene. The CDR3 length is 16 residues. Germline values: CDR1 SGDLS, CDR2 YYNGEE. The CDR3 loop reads CASSEGGTSGSGIQYF. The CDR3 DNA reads TGTGCCAGCAGCGAGGGGGGGACTAGCGGGTCGGGCATTCAGTACTTC.

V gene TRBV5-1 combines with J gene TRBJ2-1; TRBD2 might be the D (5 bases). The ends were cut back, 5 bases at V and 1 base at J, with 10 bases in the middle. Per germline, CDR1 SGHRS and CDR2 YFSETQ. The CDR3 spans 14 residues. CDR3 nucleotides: TGCGCCAGCAGTAGAGCGGTTTCCTACAATGAGCAGTTCTTC. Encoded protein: CASSRAVSYNEQFF.

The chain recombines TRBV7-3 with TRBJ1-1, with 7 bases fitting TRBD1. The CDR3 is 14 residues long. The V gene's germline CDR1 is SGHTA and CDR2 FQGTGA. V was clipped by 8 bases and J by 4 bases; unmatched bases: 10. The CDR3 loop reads CASQQGPGGTEAFF. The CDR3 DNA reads TGTGCCAGCCAGCAAGGCCCAGGGGGCACTGAAGCTTTCTTT.

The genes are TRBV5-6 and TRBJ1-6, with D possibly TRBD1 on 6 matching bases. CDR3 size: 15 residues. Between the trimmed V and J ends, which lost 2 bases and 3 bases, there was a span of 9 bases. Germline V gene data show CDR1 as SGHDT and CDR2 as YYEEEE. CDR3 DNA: TGTGCCAGCAGCTTAGACAGGAACTATAATTCACCCCTCCACTTT. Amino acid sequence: CASSLDRNYNSPLHF.

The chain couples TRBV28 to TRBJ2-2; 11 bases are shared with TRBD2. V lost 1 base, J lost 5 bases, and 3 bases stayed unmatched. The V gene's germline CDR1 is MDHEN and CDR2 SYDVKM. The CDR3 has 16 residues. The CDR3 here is CASSLFTSGRTGELFF. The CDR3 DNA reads TGTGCCAGCAGTTTATTTACTAGCGGGAGAACCGGGGAGCTGTTTTTT.

The CDR3 nucleotides read TGTGCCAGCTCACCGACGGGGGGAGATCAGCCCCAGCATTTT. It specifies CASSPTGGDQPQHF. This chain links TRBV18 with TRBJ1-5; D is perhaps TRBD1 (5 bases). Germline CDR1 and CDR2: KGHSH and LQKENI. CDR3 length: 14 residues. V dropped 3 bases and J dropped 5 bases, with 11 bases sitting between them.

This CDR3 is CASSWGDSNQPQHF. Here the CDR3 DNA reads TGCGCCAGCAGCTGGGGGGACAGCAATCAGCCCCAGCATTTT. The gene calls are TRBV5-1 and TRBJ1-5, with D tentatively TRBD1 (5 bases). The CDR3 spans 14 residues. V lost 3 bases to trimming and J lost 1 base, with 8 bases between them. Germline V gene data show CDR1 as SGHRS and CDR2 as YFSETQ.

DNA for the CDR3: TGTGCCAGCAGCTTAGGGGGGTCCTACAATGAGCAGTTCTTC. The encoded protein is CASSLGGSYNEQFF. The chain uses TRBV7-3 and TRBJ2-1, with TRBD2 as a possible D gene (6 bases). The CDR3 is made up of 14 amino acids. Germline V CDR1 and CDR2: SGHTA, FQGTGA. Trimming pared 2 bases from V and 1 base from J, leaving 6 bases between.

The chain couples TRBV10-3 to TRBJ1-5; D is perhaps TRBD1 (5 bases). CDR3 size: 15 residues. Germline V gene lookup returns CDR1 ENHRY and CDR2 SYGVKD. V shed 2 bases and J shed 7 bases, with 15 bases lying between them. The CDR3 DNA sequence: TGTGCCATCAGTGAGGGACGGGGGGTAAGACAGCCCCAGCATTTT. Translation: CAISEGRGVRQPQHF.

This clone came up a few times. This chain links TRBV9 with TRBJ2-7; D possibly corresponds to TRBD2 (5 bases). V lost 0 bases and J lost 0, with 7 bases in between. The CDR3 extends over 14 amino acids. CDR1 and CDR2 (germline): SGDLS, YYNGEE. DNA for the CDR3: TGTGCCAGCAGCGTAGGAGGGAGCTCCTACGAGCAGTACTTC. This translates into CASSVGGSSYEQYF. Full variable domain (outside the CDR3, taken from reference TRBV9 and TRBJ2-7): DSGVTQTPKHLITATGQRVTLRCSPRSGDLSVYWYQQSLDQGLQFLIQYYNGEERAKGNILERFSAQQFPDLHSELNLSSLELGDSALYFCASSVGGSSYEQYFGPGTRLTVT.

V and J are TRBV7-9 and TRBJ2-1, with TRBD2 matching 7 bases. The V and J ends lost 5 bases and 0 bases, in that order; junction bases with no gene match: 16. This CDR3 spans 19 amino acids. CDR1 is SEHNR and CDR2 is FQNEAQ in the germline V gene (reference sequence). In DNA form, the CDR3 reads TGTGCCAGCAGCACAACCCTCCCCAGGCGCGGGAGCTCCTACAATGAGCAGTTCTTC. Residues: CASSTTLPRRGSSYNEQFF.

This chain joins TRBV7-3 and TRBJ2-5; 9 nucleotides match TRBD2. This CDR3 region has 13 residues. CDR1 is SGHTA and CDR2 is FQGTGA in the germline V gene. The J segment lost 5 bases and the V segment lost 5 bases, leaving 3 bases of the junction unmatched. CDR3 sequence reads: CASSLSGSETQYF. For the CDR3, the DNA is TGTGCCAGCAGCCTTAGCGGGAGTGAGACCCAGTACTTC.

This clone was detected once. This CDR3 is CASSRQIQTAANYGYTF. DNA of the CDR3: TGTGCCAGTAGTAGACAAATCCAGACGGCCGCTAACTATGGCTACACCTTC. The chain couples TRBV19 to TRBJ1-2; D call uncertain. CDR1 and CDR2 (germline): LNHDA, SQIVND (reference sequence). The germline V and J ends were trimmed by 4 bases and 0 bases, with 18 bases remaining between them. The CDR3 runs to 17 residues.

The CDR3 here is CASTPLRNSYEQYF. Written as DNA, the CDR3 is TGTGCCAGCACCCCCCTGAGGAACTCCTACGAGCAGTACTTC. The chain recombines TRBV6-5 with TRBJ2-5; no clear D gene. The J call may be faulty, since TRBJ2-7 better matches the DNA end. Germline V gene lookup returns CDR1 MNHEY and CDR2 SVGAGI. This CDR3 has 14 amino acids.

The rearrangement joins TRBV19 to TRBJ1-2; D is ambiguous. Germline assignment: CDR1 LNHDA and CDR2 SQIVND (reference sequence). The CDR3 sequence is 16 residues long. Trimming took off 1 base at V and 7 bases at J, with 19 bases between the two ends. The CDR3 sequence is CASSIGIALSSRGYTF. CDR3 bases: TGTGCCAGTAGTATAGGAATAGCGCTAAGTTCTCGTGGCTACACCTTC.

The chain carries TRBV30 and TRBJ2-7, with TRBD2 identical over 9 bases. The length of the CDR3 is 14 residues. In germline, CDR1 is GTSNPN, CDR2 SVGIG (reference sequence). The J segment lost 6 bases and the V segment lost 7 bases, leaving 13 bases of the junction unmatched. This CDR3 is CAFQRAGGLGEQYF. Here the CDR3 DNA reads TGTGCCTTCCAACGGGCGGGAGGGCTGGGCGAGCAGTACTTC.

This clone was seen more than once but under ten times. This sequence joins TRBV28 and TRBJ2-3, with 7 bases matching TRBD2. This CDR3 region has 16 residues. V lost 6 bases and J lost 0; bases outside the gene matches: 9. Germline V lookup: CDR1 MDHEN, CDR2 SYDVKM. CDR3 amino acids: CASRLSGGSSTDTQYF. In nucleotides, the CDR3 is TGTGCCAGCAGACTCTCGGGAGGATCTAGCACAGATACGCAGTATTTT.

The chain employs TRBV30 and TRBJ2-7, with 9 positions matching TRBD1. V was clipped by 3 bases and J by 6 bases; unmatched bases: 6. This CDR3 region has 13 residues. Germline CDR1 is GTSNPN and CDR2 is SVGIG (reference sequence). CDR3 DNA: TGTGCCTGGAGGGACAGGGGCCCCTCCGAGCAGTACTTC. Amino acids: CAWRDRGPSEQYF.

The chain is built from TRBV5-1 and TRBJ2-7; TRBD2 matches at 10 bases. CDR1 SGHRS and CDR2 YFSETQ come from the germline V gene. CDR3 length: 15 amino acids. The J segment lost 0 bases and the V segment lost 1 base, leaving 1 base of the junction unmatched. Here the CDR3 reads CASSLTSGNSYEQYF. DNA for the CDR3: TGCGCCAGCAGCTTGACTAGCGGGAACTCCTACGAGCAGTACTTC.

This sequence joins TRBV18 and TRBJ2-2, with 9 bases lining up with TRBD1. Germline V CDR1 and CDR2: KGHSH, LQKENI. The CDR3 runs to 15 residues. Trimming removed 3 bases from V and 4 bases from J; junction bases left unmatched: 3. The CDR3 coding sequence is TGTGCCAGCTCACCTCCGGGACAGGGCACCGGGGAGCTGTTTTTT. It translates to CASSPPGQGTGELFF.